The rows below give T cell receptor beta chains drawn from one sample of a study of T cells in Graves' hyperthyroidism and ophthalmopathy. TCRdb reprocessed the multiplex PCR reads via MiXCR and lists one record per CDR3 protein. The sample consists of 500,000 to 650,000 distinct CDR3 sequences, approximately 20% of them appearing once. The sequencing input was blood. These receptors were taken from a man aged 40-49 years with Graves' ophthalmopathy. Both conserved end residues are part of each CDR3. A D gene is named only where the DNA matches it firmly. The size of a clone is reported for some rows only, either as once, few or many, or as a class for expanded clones.

D gene	clone size	V gene	J gene	CDR3 DNA	CDR3 protein
.	.	TRBV13	TRBJ2-3	TGTGCCAGCAGCCCCCCGGTTGCTGGGACAGATACGCAGTATTTT	CASSPPVAGTDTQYF
.	few	TRBV10-3	TRBJ1-3	TGTGCCATCAGTGGCGTAGAAGGAAACACCATATATTTT	CAISGVEGNTIYF
.	many	TRBV30	TRBJ1-1	TGTGCCTGGAGTGTAACCTCAACAGGGTATGGTGAAGCTTTCTTT	CAWSVTSTGYGEAFF
TRBD1	.	TRBV9	TRBJ1-2	TGTGCCAGCAGCGCCCGACAGGGAGGGGATGGCTACACCTTC	CASSARQGGDGYTF
TRBD1	.	TRBV5-1	TRBJ1-6	TGCGCCAGCAGCCAACGGACAGGGGGGGATTCACCCCTCCACTTT	CASSQRTGGDSPLHF
TRBD2	few	TRBV5-5	TRBJ2-1	TGTGCCAGCAGCTTAATAATACTAGCGGGGGGTCAGAGCTCCTACAATGAGCAGTTCTTC	CASSLIILAGGQSSYNEQFF
.	many	TRBV20-1	TRBJ2-5	TGCAGTGCTAGAGATGCTTCTAAGCGGCAAGAGACCCAGTACTTC	CSARDASKRQETQYF
TRBD1	few	TRBV19	TRBJ1-5	TGTGCCAGTAGCCTCGGGGGTACAGGGGTAAGTCAGCCCCAGCATTTT	CASSLGGTGVSQPQHF
.	few	TRBV12-3/TRBV12-4	TRBJ2-1	TGTGCCAGCAGTCCCCACTTGGCCCATGAGCAGTTCTTC	CASSPHLAHEQFF
.	many	TRBV18	TRBJ1-1	TGTGCCAGCTCACCACCGAGAGTCTTGAACACTGAAGCTTTCTTT	CASSPPRVLNTEAFF
.	.	TRBV7-3	TRBJ2-2	TGTGCCAGCAGCTTAGACCTTGTGGGCGGGGAGCTGTTTTTT	CASSLDLVGGELFF
TRBD1	.	TRBV12-3/TRBV12-4	TRBJ1-2	TGTGCCAGCGTAGCGACATCCAACAGGGGTTATGGCTACACCTTC	CASVATSNRGYGYTF
TRBD1	many	TRBV3-1	TRBJ2-3	TGTGCCAGCAGCCAAGGGACAGGGCGTACGCAGTATTTT	CASSQGTGRTQYF
.	many	TRBV11-2	TRBJ2-7	TGTGCCAGCAGCTTAAATTCGGGGAGCGAGCAGTACTTC	CASSLNSGSEQYF
.	.	TRBV20-1	TRBJ1-2	TGCAGTGCTAGGTCAGGACTAGCATCTAGCTACACCTTC	CSARSGLASSYTF
.	.	TRBV6-1	TRBJ2-1	TGTGCCAGCATCGGGGACTGGGGACACAATGAGCAGTTCTTC	CASIGDWGHNEQFF
.	many	TRBV18	TRBJ1-2	TGTGCCAGCTCACCACCGAACACCGGGAACTATGGCTACACCTTC	CASSPPNTGNYGYTF
.	many	TRBV11-2	TRBJ2-1	TGTGCCAGCAGCCCGGGACTCTCCGACTACAATGAGCAGTTCTTC	CASSPGLSDYNEQFF
.	.	TRBV9	TRBJ1-1	TGTGCCAGCAGCCTCAAGTCGGGGGGGAACACTGAAGCTTTCTTT	CASSLKSGGNTEAFF
TRBD1	few	TRBV6-1	TRBJ1-6	TGTGCCAGCAGTGAACGAGGGACAGCACATTCACCCCTCCACTTT	CASSERGTAHSPLHF
.	.	TRBV27	TRBJ2-3	TGTGCCAGCCTTCAGGGGGGATCAGATACGCAGTATTTT	CASLQGGSDTQYF
TRBD1	few	TRBV5-4	TRBJ1-2	TGTGCCAGCAGCGCCCGACAGGGGTCCCTGGGCTATGGCTACACCTTC	CASSARQGSLGYGYTF
.	.	TRBV6-1	TRBJ1-5	TGTGCCAGCAGGTGGGCTCACAGGAGCCTCAATCAGCCCCAGCATTTT	CASRWAHRSLNQPQHF
.	many	TRBV5-1	TRBJ1-1	TGCGCCAGCAGTCCCGGACCGTCGAACACTGAAGCTTTCTTT	CASSPGPSNTEAFF
.	.	TRBV6-1	TRBJ1-1	TGTGCCAGCAGTGGGGACCGAATGGGTTTCTTT	CASSGDRMGFF
TRBD2	many	TRBV7-2	TRBJ2-2	TGTGCCAGCACCCCGGGAGGGATCGGGGAGCTGTTTTTT	CASTPGGIGELFF
TRBD2	few	TRBV13	TRBJ2-3	TGTGCCAGCAGCAGCTTTGGCGGGAGTGCTAGGGATACGCAGTATTTT	CASSSFGGSARDTQYF
.	many	TRBV30	TRBJ2-7	TGTGCCTGGAGCCGTCCAGCAACCTACGAGCAGTACTTC	CAWSRPATYEQYF
.	many	TRBV20-1	TRBJ2-5	TGCAGTGCCCTGGGACGCGAGCAAGAGACCCAGTACTTC	CSALGREQETQYF
.	few	TRBV5-5	TRBJ2-1	TGTGCCAGCAGCTTGAGTGGGGGCCTTGGCAATGAGCAGTTCTTC	CASSLSGGLGNEQFF
.	few	TRBV7-2	TRBJ2-1	TGTGCCAGCAGCTTAGTGGGCGGGGCGTACAACAATGAGCAGTTCTTC	CASSLVGGAYNNEQFF
.	many	TRBV5-1	TRBJ1-1	TGCGCCAGCAGCTTGGGTCCAGTCCCGCGGGCCACTGAAGCTTTCTTT	CASSLGPVPRATEAFF
.	many	TRBV30	TRBJ2-7	TGTGCCTGGAGCAAGAGGTACGAGCAGTACTTC	CAWSKRYEQYF
TRBD2	.	TRBV29-1	TRBJ2-7	TGCAGCTTCTTTAGCGGGGACTACTACGAGCAGTACTTC	CSFFSGDYYEQYF
.	few	TRBV20-1	TRBJ2-2	TGCAGTGCACCCCCCAGGGTAGGGTCCACCGGGGAGCTGTTTTTT	CSAPPRVGSTGELFF
TRBD1	few	TRBV9	TRBJ2-7	TGTGCCAGCAGCTCGGGACAGACGCACTACGAGCAGTACTTC	CASSSGQTHYEQYF
.	.	TRBV11-1	TRBJ2-1	TGTGCCAGCAGCTTCCTCAGGGGACTATCCTTCTACAATGAGCAGTTCTTC	CASSFLRGLSFYNEQFF
TRBD1	many	TRBV12-5	TRBJ2-2	TGTGCTAGTGGTTTGGCCAGGGGGAAGGGGGATCTGGAGACCGGGGAGCTGTTTTTT	CASGLARGKGDLETGELFF